The 10 T cell receptor beta chains presented below share a single source sample, sequenced in a study of OX40 agonist ivuxolimab in advanced cancers. The repertoire was sequenced with immunoSEQ multiplex PCR; TCRdb's copy has only in-frame clones and lacks some. Of around 40,000 clones in the sample, around 86% were seen once. This specimen consisted of CD4+ or CD8+ T cells sorted from blood, obtained in a trial of the OX40 agonist ivuxolimab. All receptors come from an adult with an advanced solid tumor such as melanoma, head and neck, liver or kidney cancer.

The V gene is TRBV19, the J gene TRBJ2-5; D remains unclear. This CDR3 contains 11 residues. Germline V gene lookup returns CDR1 LNHDA and CDR2 SQIVND (reference sequence). The germline V and J ends were trimmed by 7 bases and 2 bases, with 5 bases remaining between them. The CDR3 nucleotides are TGTGCCAGTACGAATCAAGAGACCCAGTACTTC. This encodes CASTNQETQYF.

V is TRBV6-5 and J is TRBJ1-4; the match to TRBD1 covers 7 bases. The J segment lost 4 bases and the V segment lost 0 bases, leaving 2 bases of the junction unmatched. Germline CDR1 MNHEY, CDR2 SVGAGI. CDR3 length equals 15 residues. CDR3 amino acids: CASSYSQGSNEKLFF. For the CDR3, the DNA is TGTGCCAGCAGTTACTCACAGGGGAGTAATGAAAAACTGTTTTTT.

V usage is TRBV4-1 and J usage is TRBJ1-2, with 10 bases aligning to TRBD1. The ends lost 4 bases at V and 4 bases at J; junction bases unmatched: 12. Germline CDR1 and CDR2: MGHRA and YSYEKL. The CDR3 totals 17 residues. CDR3 nucleotide sequence: TGCGCCAGCAGCCTTGGCGGGACAGGGGACTCCCTCTATGGCTACACCTTC. It codes for CASSLGGTGDSLYGYTF.

The chain links TRBV7-9 to TRBJ2-1; no reliable D call. Germline CDR1 and CDR2: SEHNR and FQNEAQ (reference sequence). The CDR3 consists of 13 residues. Trimming took 5 bases from V and 0 from J, leaving 5 bases between them. In nucleotides, the CDR3 is TGTGCCAGCAGCCCTCCCTCCTACAATGAGCAGTTCTTC. It codes for CASSPPSYNEQFF.

This clone was counted a single time. The chain combines TRBV4-1 with TRBJ1-5, with a possible D match to TRBD1 (5 bases). Trimming stripped 0 bases from V and 1 base from J, with 7 bases between. The germline V gene has CDR1 MGHRA and CDR2 YSYEKL. The CDR3 runs to 15 residues. CDR3 loop: CASSQDWDSNQPQHF. CDR3 bases: TGCGCCAGCAGCCAAGATTGGGACAGCAATCAGCCCCAGCATTTT.

This sequence joins TRBV5-6 and TRBJ2-7; D is possibly TRBD1 (5 bases). The CDR3 totals 15 residues. Per germline, CDR1 SGHDT and CDR2 YYEEEE. Between the trimmed V and J ends, which lost 3 bases and 2 bases, there was a span of 15 bases. The CDR3 region has the DNA TGTGCCAGCAGCTGGACACTTGGAGAGACCTACGAGCAGTACTTC. This codes for CASSWTLGETYEQYF.

This clone has just one count. This rearrangement joins TRBV27 to TRBJ2-7; D ambiguous. The CDR3 is made up of 12 amino acids. The germline V and J ends were trimmed by 8 bases and 0 bases, with 8 bases remaining between them. Germline assignment: CDR1 MNHEY and CDR2 SMNVEV (reference sequence). CDR3 in DNA: TGTGCCAGCGCCGGCCACTCCTACGAGCAGTACTTC. Translated, it gives CASAGHSYEQYF.

This sequence joins TRBV28 and TRBJ2-1; 8 bases align to TRBD1. CDR3 length: 16 amino acids. CDR1 is MDHEN and CDR2 is SYDVKM in the germline V gene. J gave up 4 bases and V 1 base, and 6 bases lay outside the gene matches. CDR3 DNA: TGTGCCAGCAGTTTATATCAGGGGGCGAATTACAATGAGCAGTTCTTC. This translates into CASSLYQGANYNEQFF. Looking up the rest from reference TRBV28 and TRBJ2-1 gives the full variable domain: DVKVTQSSRYLVKRTGEKVFLECVQDMDHENMFWYRQDPGLGLRLIYFSYDVKMKEKGDIPEGYSVSREKKERFSLILESASTNQTSMYLCASSLYQGANYNEQFFGPGTRLTVL.

The chain combines TRBV28 with TRBJ2-1; TRBD1 aligns across 7 bases. The CDR3 runs 16 residues. The V segment lost 2 bases and the J segment 3 bases; nucleotides outside the gene matches: 7. Germline values: CDR1 MDHEN, CDR2 SYDVKM. DNA for the CDR3: TGTGCCAGCAGTTTAAGTGGGACAGCTTTCTACAATGAGCAGTTCTTC. Translation: CASSLSGTAFYNEQFF. Full variable domain (outside the CDR3, taken from reference TRBV28 and TRBJ2-1): DVKVTQSSRYLVKRTGEKVFLECVQDMDHENMFWYRQDPGLGLRLIYFSYDVKMKEKGDIPEGYSVSREKKERFSLILESASTNQTSMYLCASSLSGTAFYNEQFFGPGTRLTVL.

V gene TRBV13 combines with J gene TRBJ2-1; 11 bases are a match to TRBD1. V was clipped by 2 bases and J by 6 bases; unmatched bases: 3. CDR1 and CDR2 (germline): PRHDT, FYEKMQ (reference sequence). The CDR3 length is 15 residues. This chain's CDR3 is CASSLSGQGGNEQFF. CDR3 sequence (DNA): TGTGCCAGCAGCTTATCGGGACAGGGGGGCAATGAGCAGTTCTTC.